The clone carrying this TCR beta chain was counted ten times or more. The data derive from a study of patients and donors after allogeneic stem cell transplantation. The CDR3 covers 17 residues. Using its own MiXCR run on the RT-PCR reads, TCRdb lists one record per CDR3 protein. The table records approximately 170,000 distinct CDR3 sequences, 20% to 25% of them present only once. The source material was blood, either unsorted or a sorted T cell fraction (not recorded which). The gene calls are TRBV21-1 and TRBJ1-3; TRBD1, the table's D call, was not compared with the DNA. TRBV21-1 is labeled a pseudogene. The sequence was collected from a human donor who was either an allogeneic HSCT recipient or a stem cell or donor lymphocyte infusion donor (not recorded which). It is not recorded whose cells these are; they may come from a transplant donor. In nucleotides, the CDR3 is TGTGCCAGCAGCAAACCGTGGAAGGGGGCGTCCGGAAACACCATATATTTT. Amino acids: CASSKPWKGASGNTIYF.